This TCR beta chain was observed in a study of shared clonotypes between healthy human individuals. Study-level findings and limits: Researchers sampled only blood; tissue repertoires likely differ. Memory subsets had estimated richness that was generally smaller than that of naive subsets.

CD4+ cells yielded CD45RA+ naive and CD45RA-negative memory subsets. Using immunoSEQ multiplex PCR, the repertoire was profiled, and TCRdb retains in-frame clones only, with some absent. In the table there are approximately 940,000 clones, roughly 72% of which are singletons. This clone was observed a few times. The antigen remains undetermined. Germline V gene sequence: CDR1 MNHEY, CDR2 SVGAGI. This CDR3 has 15 residues. The V end lost 4 bases, the J end lost 0 bases, and 10 bases lay between the germline ends. The sequenced sample was memory CD4+ T cells sorted from blood. Subset here: CD45RA-negative fraction. The sequence came from a young man in good health. The chain is built from TRBV6-5 and TRBJ1-3, with D uncertain. The CDR3 sequence is CASSSPTSSGNTIYF. Written as DNA, the CDR3 is TGTGCCAGCAGTTCCCCGACCAGCTCTGGAAACACCATATATTTT.